One and the same sample provided the 17 T cell receptor beta chains below, sequenced in a study of early T cells in non-severe SARS-CoV-2 infection. TCRdb re-called the 5' RACE reads with MiXCR, one entry per CDR3 protein. The sample has around 94,000 distinct CDR3 sequences, about an eighth seen once. Input material: whole blood. The receptor set was obtained from an adult who was a healthcare worker with PCR-confirmed SARS-CoV-2 infection or an uninfected control (not recorded which).

Many counts were recorded for this clonotype. V and J are TRBV5-1 and TRBJ1-1; unclear D gene. V was pared by 1 base and J by 0 bases, with 13 bases between. There are 16 residues in the CDR3. Germline CDR1 reads SGHRS; CDR2 reads YFSETQ. The CDR3 reads CASSLRGPLMNTEAFF. CDR3 coding DNA: TGCGCCAGCAGCTTGCGGGGTCCACTAATGAACACTGAAGCTTTCTTT.

This clonotype was counted only a few times. V and J are TRBV11-2 and TRBJ2-7, with D uncertain. With 5 bases removed from V and 2 bases from J, the gap between germline ends came to 19 bases. There are 16 residues in the CDR3. CDR1 is SGHAT, CDR2 FQNNGV, per germline. CDR3 bases: TGTGCCAGCAGCCCACTCCGGCGTAATTCGACCTACGAGCAGTACTTC. Its translation: CASSPLRRNSTYEQYF.

The chain links TRBV6-6 to TRBJ2-7, with TRBD1 matching over 11 bases. CDR1 and CDR2 from the germline V gene are MNHNY and SVGAGI (reference sequence). The J segment lost 3 bases and the V segment lost 6 bases, leaving 7 bases of the junction unmatched. CDR3 length equals 15 residues. This CDR3 is CASRKGTGGIYEQYF. The CDR3 nucleotides read TGTGCCAGCAGAAAGGGGACAGGGGGGATCTACGAGCAGTACTTC.

This clonotype came up a few times. The CDR3 protein is CATRSVEETQYF. In DNA, the CDR3 is TGTGCCACCAGATCAGTTGAAGAGACCCAGTACTTC. The V gene is TRBV15, the J gene TRBJ2-5; D is ambiguous. This CDR3 region has 12 residues. Germline lookup yields CDR1 LNHNV and CDR2 YYDKDF (reference sequence). Trimming removed 6 bases at V and 3 bases at J, with 8 bases between.

This clonotype has a count of ten or more. The rearrangement uses TRBV6-2 or TRBV6-3 and TRBJ1-5, with 7 positions matching TRBD1. Unmatched junction bases numbered 10, after V lost 7 bases and J lost 7 bases. This CDR3 contains 14 residues. Germline values: CDR1 MNHEY, CDR2 SVGEGT. CDR3 amino acids: CASTPTGILQPQHF. For the CDR3, the DNA is TGTGCCAGCACCCCGACAGGGATACTGCAGCCCCAGCATTTT.

J is TRBJ1-2 and V is TRBV4-3; 9 positions agree with TRBD1. V shed 4 bases, J shed 8 bases, and the junction held 14 bases outside the gene matches. The CDR3 loop spans 16 amino acids. The V gene's germline CDR1 is LGHNA and CDR2 YSLEER. The CDR3: CASSPAYRGPLLGYTF. The CDR3 DNA sequence: TGCGCCAGCAGCCCAGCCTACAGGGGGCCCCTCCTGGGCTACACCTTC.

Ten or more counts support this clonotype. The chain carries TRBV6-1 and TRBJ1-2, with 11 nucleotides matching TRBD1. The CDR3 extends over 12 amino acids. CDR1 is MNHNS, CDR2 SASEGT, per germline. Germline trimming cut 8 bases from V and 7 bases from J; bases unmatched to any gene: 3. CDR3 DNA sequence: TGTGCCAGCGGGACAGGGGGTCTTGGCTACACCTTC. As protein: CASGTGGLGYTF.

This clonotype was detected a few times. CDR3 sequence (DNA): TGTGCCAGCTCACCAGGACTAGCGGGAGTAAGCGAGCAGTACTTC. This sequence encodes CASSPGLAGVSEQYF. The chain recombines TRBV18 with TRBJ2-7; TRBD2 matches at 13 bases. The CDR3 contains 15 residues. From germline, CDR1 is KGHSH and CDR2 LQKENI. V lost 2 bases and J lost 6; bases outside the gene matches: 4.

There are many counts of this clonotype. V gene TRBV7-9 combines with J gene TRBJ1-1, with a possible D match to TRBD1 (5 bases). CDR3 length: 17 residues. Germline V gene sequence: CDR1 SEHNR, CDR2 FQNEAQ (reference sequence). Trimming removed 3 bases from V and 4 bases from J, with 21 bases in between. The CDR3 loop is CASSFRGSVGRGTEAFF. CDR3 sequence (DNA): TGTGCCAGCAGCTTTAGGGGATCGGTGGGCCGGGGCACTGAAGCTTTCTTT.

This clonotype has just a few counts. V is TRBV20-1 and J is TRBJ2-2; TRBD2 agrees at 7 bases. The germline CDR1 and CDR2 sequences are DFQATT and SNEGSKA (reference sequence). J gave up 4 bases and V 4 bases, and 6 bases lay outside the gene matches. The CDR3 contains 14 residues. The CDR3 DNA is TGCAGTGCTATGGCGGGAGAACGCACCGGGGAGCTGTTTTTT. This translates into CSAMAGERTGELFF.

This clonotype was seen a few times. V is TRBV18 and J is TRBJ2-1; 7 bases are a match to TRBD1. The junction had 8 bases not matched to a gene; V was cut back by 6 bases and J by 0 bases. Germline V gene lookup returns CDR1 KGHSH and CDR2 LQKENI. The CDR3 extends over 16 amino acids. CDR3 nucleotides: TGTGCCAGCTCCCTCCTACAGGGGAGCTCCTACAATGAGCAGTTCTTC. Protein: CASSLLQGSSYNEQFF. Supplemented by reference TRBV18 and TRBJ2-1, the full variable domain reads NAGVMQNPRHLVRRRGQEARLRCSPMKGHSHVYWYRQLPEEGLKFMVYLQKENIIDESGMPKERFSAEFPKEGPSILRIQQVVRGDSAAYFCASSLLQGSSYNEQFFGPGTRLTVL.

This clonotype was seen a handful of times. This sequence joins TRBV12-3 or TRBV12-4 and TRBJ2-4, with TRBD2 matching 12 bases. Unmatched junction bases numbered 12, after V lost 8 bases and J lost 7 bases. This CDR3 has 16 amino acids. The CDR3 reads CASGAGLAGIFNIQYF. CDR3 coding DNA: TGTGCCAGCGGGGCCGGACTAGCGGGAATTTTTAACATTCAGTACTTC.

The CDR3 loop is CASSLNPGRSNEQFF. CDR3 in DNA: TGTGCCAGCAGCTTAAATCCTGGGAGGTCAAATGAGCAGTTCTTC. This chain links TRBV5-6 with TRBJ2-1, with D possibly matching TRBD2 (6 bases). V shed 2 bases and J shed 7 bases, with 16 bases lying between them. This CDR3 contains 15 residues. Germline CDR1 SGHDT, CDR2 YYEEEE.

Ten or more counts support this clonotype. The gene calls are TRBV19 and TRBJ1-5, with TRBD1 as a possible D gene (5 bases). V was pared by 3 bases and J by 4 bases, with 13 bases between. The germline gives CDR1 LNHDA, CDR2 SQIVND (reference sequence). The CDR3 is 15 residues long. CDR3 amino acids: CASSIQAGPNQPQHF. CDR3 DNA: TGTGCCAGTAGTATCCAGGCGGGGCCGAATCAGCCCCAGCATTTT.

This clonotype was recorded many times. The rearrangement joins TRBV4-2 to TRBJ2-1, with D possibly matching TRBD2 (5 bases). V was trimmed by 4 bases and J by 7 bases, leaving 11 bases between them. CDR1 and CDR2 from the germline V gene are LGHNA and YNFKEQ. CDR3 length equals 13 residues. In nucleotides, the CDR3 is TGTGCCAGCAGCCCAGGACTTTCAAATGAGCAGTTCTTC. Translation gives CASSPGLSNEQFF.

The V and J genes are TRBV7-2 and TRBJ2-5, with D possibly being TRBD2 (6 bases). Trimming left V 6 bases short and J 7 bases short, with 21 bases between. This CDR3 spans 15 amino acids. Germline loops: CDR1 SGHTA, CDR2 FQGNSA. DNA for the CDR3: TGTGCCAGCAGACCTGACTCGGCCGGGGGATGGACCCAGTACTTC. It is translated as CASRPDSAGGWTQYF.

This clonotype showed up many times. The V and J genes are TRBV25-1 and TRBJ1-5; 8 bases align to TRBD1. The V gene's germline CDR1 is MGHDK and CDR2 SYGVNS. This CDR3 contains 16 residues. Germline trimming cut 2 bases from V and 3 bases from J; bases unmatched to any gene: 6. For the CDR3, the DNA is TGTGCCAGCAGTGAAGGGGCAGGGGGCCTCAATCAGCCCCAGCATTTT. It encodes CASSEGAGGLNQPQHF.